This TCR beta chain was recorded in a study of CD8+ T cells in alopecia areata. On the study more broadly: People stayed on tofacitinib for 6 to 18 months, then stopped the drug for 6 months. Study-wide results and limits: Among patients, TCR sharing was less clear than in mice, a difference possibly due in part to HLA diversity in the patient population.

Starting from PBMCs, sorting isolated CD4+ and CD8+ T cells. Reverse transcription of extracted RNA yielded cDNA, which provided the sequencing template. Assay: immunoSEQ multiplex PCR; the TCRdb copy retains only in-frame clones and omits some. The sample gives about 200,000 clones, about three fifths of which show up once; 0.45% is in the top ten. The V gene lost 6 bases and the J gene lost 3 bases, with 8 bases spanning the gap. CDR3 size: 12 residues. Germline CDR1 SQVTM, CDR2 ANQGSEA. A note on this clone: The target antigen is unknown.

This chain joins TRBV29-1 and TRBJ1-4; no definite D call. Sequences were derived from CD4+ T cells sorted from blood, sampled at week 0. The source of this sequence is a human donor with alopecia areata. The CDR3 DNA follows: TGCAGCGTGTCTATATCTAATGAAAAACTGTTTTTT. This sequence encodes CSVSISNEKLFF.